A selection of T cell receptor beta chains follows, all from one sample in a study of Tregs in tolerant kidney transplant recipients. TCRdb keeps only in-frame clones here, not all; method: immunoSEQ multiplex PCR. Of about 66,000 clones in the sample, over 85% were seen once. Sequenced material: CD8+ T cells from blood, taken before the transplant. The receptor set was obtained from a human donor who received a combined kidney and bone marrow transplant. Each CDR3 is given with its conserved first and last residue. A D gene is named only where the DNA matches it firmly. Rows give clone size only sometimes, using once, few, many, or a class for an expanded clone.

d_call,v_call,j_call,clone_size,cdr3_nt,cdr3_aa
-,TRBV7-6,TRBJ1-4,-,TGTGCCAGCAGCTCCGGGGGTGGACTTAATGAAAAACTGTTTTTT,CASSSGGGLNEKLFF
TRBD1,TRBV7-2,TRBJ2-3,-,TGTGCCAGCAGGATAAAACAGGGGACAGCTCCAAGTACGCAGTATTTT,CASRIKQGTAPSTQYF
-,TRBV21-1,TRBJ2-4,-,TGTGCCAGCAGCAACCCAAAACAGGGCAGGGCATTAGGTCAGTACTTC,CASSNPKQGRALGQYF
TRBD1,TRBV27,TRBJ2-1,-,TGTGCCAGCAGTTTACTTTCAGGGACAGGGCCCAATGAGCAGTTCTTC,CASSLLSGTGPNEQFF
TRBD1,TRBV6-4,TRBJ1-2,-,TGTGCCAGCAGTGACGGGACAGGGGGCGATGGCTACACCTTC,CASSDGTGGDGYTF
-,TRBV6-4,TRBJ2-7,-,TGTGCCAGCTCTACGACTAACTCTGGTCACGAGCAGTACTTC,CASSTTNSGHEQYF
TRBD2,TRBV15,TRBJ2-3,-,TGTGCCACCAGCAGAGATCGGTTTGAGGGAGGGAGAGATACGCAGTATTTT,CATSRDRFEGGRDTQYF
-,TRBV2,TRBJ1-1,-,TGTGCCAGCTTGAACGTTCCAGATTTGAACACTGAAGCTTTCTTT,CASLNVPDLNTEAFF
-,TRBV19,TRBJ2-7,-,TGTGCCAGTAGTATCTTTCAGGGGAAGGGATACGAGCAGTACTTC,CASSIFQGKGYEQYF
-,TRBV28,TRBJ2-7,-,TGTGCCAGCAGTTTCCCTACCGGGGTCGGCTACGAGCAGTACTTC,CASSFPTGVGYEQYF
TRBD1,TRBV9,TRBJ2-7,-,TGTGCCAGCAGCCCGCGGACAGGGGATATCCACGAGCAGTACTTC,CASSPRTGDIHEQYF
TRBD1,TRBV23-1,TRBJ1-1,-,TGCGCCAGCAGTCAATCGTACAGGGGCGAAGAGGGCACTGAAGCTTTCTTT,CASSQSYRGEEGTEAFF
-,TRBV7-9,TRBJ1-2,few,TGTGCCAGCAGCTTAGACCCCCAACAGTTCCGCTATGGCTACACCTTC,CASSLDPQQFRYGYTF
TRBD2,TRBV9,TRBJ2-5,once,TGTGCCAGCAGCTCCGGACTAGCCGGAGAGACCCAGTACTTC,CASSSGLAGETQYF
-,TRBV5-8,TRBJ1-1,-,TGTGCCAGCAGCTTGGCATATCGGGTAACTGAAGCTTTCTTT,CASSLAYRVTEAFF
-,TRBV6-1,TRBJ2-2,once,TGTGCCAGCAGTGAACCCAGGGGTGGGAGGGAGCTGTTTTTT,CASSEPRGGRELFF
-,TRBV4-3,TRBJ1-2,-,TGCGCCAGCAGCCAGTTTCAAAACGCGGAGCGCTACACCTTC,CASSQFQNAERYTF
TRBD2,TRBV13,TRBJ2-1,-,TGTGCCAGCAGCTTACCGAGCGGGAGATCCTACAATGAGCAGTTCTTC,CASSLPSGRSYNEQFF
-,TRBV4-3,TRBJ1-1,-,TGCGCCAGCAGCCAAACCCCGAGGGTCTTGAACACTGAAGCTTTCTTT,CASSQTPRVLNTEAFF
-,TRBV30,TRBJ2-2,-,TGTGCTTGGAACACTAACGCCGGGGAGCTGTTTTTT,CAWNTNAGELFF
-,TRBV6-6,TRBJ2-3,-,TGTGCCAGCAGTTCTGGCGGGGCCACAGATACGCAGTATTTT,CASSSGGATDTQYF
-,TRBV5-6,TRBJ2-1,-,TGTGCCAGCAGCTTGTTGGGGGCACGGTACAATGAGCAGTTCTTC,CASSLLGARYNEQFF
-,TRBV6-5,TRBJ2-7,-,TGTGCCAGCAGTCCGACCTACAGGGCTCCCTACGAGCAGTACTTC,CASSPTYRAPYEQYF
TRBD2,TRBV29-1,TRBJ2-7,-,TGCAGCGTAGCCCGCGGGGGGCGCATCGGTTACGAGCAGTACTTC,CSVARGGRIGYEQYF
-,TRBV6-1,TRBJ2-7,-,TGTGCCAGCAGTGACCCCAGGGATTCCTACGAGCAGTACTTC,CASSDPRDSYEQYF
TRBD2,TRBV27,TRBJ2-1,-,TGTGCCAGCAGGAGGGGAGGGCCAGGCAATGAGCAGTTCTTC,CASRRGGPGNEQFF
-,TRBV25-1,TRBJ1-2,-,TGTGCCAGCAGTGGACAAGGCTATGGCTACACCTTC,CASSGQGYGYTF
TRBD1,TRBV9,TRBJ2-1,-,TGTGCCAGCAGCGTAGTAGGAGGGACAGGGGGCGGAAACAATGAGCAGTTCTTC,CASSVVGGTGGGNNEQFF
-,TRBV9,TRBJ2-6,-,TGTGCCAGCAGCGTAGCGGGAAGTGGGGCCAACGTCCTGACTTTC,CASSVAGSGANVLTF
-,TRBV27,TRBJ2-7,-,TGTGCCAGCAGAGGCGCGAAGGGGTCCCAGACAGGAGGGGAGGGCGAGCAGTACTTC,CASRGAKGSQTGGEGEQYF
-,TRBV4-3,TRBJ1-1,-,TGCGCCAGCAGCCAAGCCACAGGGCTCAACACTGAAGCTTTCTTT,CASSQATGLNTEAFF
TRBD2,TRBV6-5,TRBJ2-1,-,TGTGCCAGCAGTTACGGAGGGACTAGCGGTGGGAATGAGCAGTTCTTC,CASSYGGTSGGNEQFF
-,TRBV6-1,TRBJ1-5,few,TGTGCCAGCAGTGAAGTTGAGGGTCAGTACCAGCCCCAGCATTTT,CASSEVEGQYQPQHF
-,TRBV19,TRBJ2-2,-,TGTGCCAGTAACGCCGGACTACTTAACACCGGGGAGCTGTTTTTT,CASNAGLLNTGELFF
TRBD1,TRBV7-8,TRBJ1-1,-,TGTGCCAGCAGCTTAGGGACAGGGGGATTAGGTTTCTTT,CASSLGTGGLGFF
TRBD1,TRBV25-1,TRBJ1-3,-,TGTGCCAGCAGTGACGACAGGGGGCTTGTTACTGGAAACACCATATATTTT,CASSDDRGLVTGNTIYF
-,TRBV9,TRBJ2-1,-,TGTGCCAGCAGCGTAGTAGGCGGGCGCAATGAGCAGTTCTTC,CASSVVGGRNEQFF
-,TRBV4-1,TRBJ1-5,-,TGCGCCAGCAGCCAAGAGGGGGGGAGGGGTCAGCCCCAGCATTTT,CASSQEGGRGQPQHF
-,TRBV7-6,TRBJ1-1,-,TGTGCCAGCAGCCTGGGGACTGAGGGAAACACTGAAGCTTTCTTT,CASSLGTEGNTEAFF
-,TRBV2,TRBJ2-7,once,TGTGCCAGCACTTCCTCCTACGAGCAGTACTTC,CASTSSYEQYF
-,TRBV4-2,TRBJ1-2,-,TGTGCCAGCAGCCAAGGGGTAGGAGGACGGCGAACCTTC,CASSQGVGGRRTF
TRBD1,TRBV14,TRBJ1-2,once,TGTGCCAGCAGCCCCAGGGGGCAAGTAGTCGATGGCTACACCTTC,CASSPRGQVVDGYTF
-,TRBV14,TRBJ2-1,-,TGTGCCAGCAGCCAAGTCCCTTCGTTTGTCTCCTACAATGAGCAGTTCTTC,CASSQVPSFVSYNEQFF
TRBD1,TRBV7-8,TRBJ1-4,-,TGTGCCAGCAGCTTAGGGGGACAGGGAATGTCTAATGAAAAACTGTTTTTT,CASSLGGQGMSNEKLFF
TRBD2,TRBV5-6,TRBJ2-1,-,TGTGCCAGCAGCTTTAGCGGGAGTTCTTACAATGAGCAGTTCTTC,CASSFSGSSYNEQFF
TRBD1,TRBV6-4,TRBJ2-2,-,TGTGCCAGCAGTCGAGGGACAGCGAACACCGGGGAGCTGTTTTTT,CASSRGTANTGELFF
TRBD1,TRBV30,TRBJ1-2,-,TGTGCCTTACTACAGGGGCTTGGCTACACCTTC,CALLQGLGYTF
-,TRBV19,TRBJ1-1,-,TGTGCCAGTACCCGGACTAGGGAAGCTTTCTTT,CASTRTREAFF
TRBD1,TRBV5-4,TRBJ2-1,-,TGTGCCAGCAGCCTGGGACAGAATCTCAATGAGCAGTTCTTC,CASSLGQNLNEQFF